This TCR beta chain was captured by sequencing in a study of shared clonotypes between healthy human individuals. Study-wide background: Used for every donor were three CD4 naive, three CD4 memory, two CD8 naive and one CD8 memory plate.

Only Caucasian adults living in Nashville, Tennessee made up the donor group. This CDR3 comprises 15 residues. Germline V CDR1 and CDR2: SGHRS, YFSETQ. Between the trimmed V and J ends, which lost 4 bases and 5 bases, there was a span of 15 bases. TCRdb keeps only in-frame clones here, not all; method: immunoSEQ multiplex PCR. The profile shows about 980,000 clones, around 80% of them singletons. The TCR comes from a man aged 18 to 35 in good health. The chain carries TRBV5-1 and TRBJ2-2, with D tentatively TRBD2 (5 bases). The sequenced sample was memory CD4+ T cells sorted from blood. The subset is: CD45RA-negative fraction. CDR3 region: CASSPDSRATGELFF. In DNA form, the CDR3 reads TGCGCCAGCAGCCCTGATTCGAGGGCGACCGGGGAGCTGTTTTTT. Together with reference TRBV5-1 and TRBJ2-2, the CDR3 gives the full variable domain: KAGVTQTPRYLIKTRGQQVTLSCSPISGHRSVSWYQQTPGQGLQFLFEYFSETQRNKGNFPGRFSGRQFSNSRSEMNVSTLELGDSALYLCASSPDSRATGELFFGEGSRLTVL.